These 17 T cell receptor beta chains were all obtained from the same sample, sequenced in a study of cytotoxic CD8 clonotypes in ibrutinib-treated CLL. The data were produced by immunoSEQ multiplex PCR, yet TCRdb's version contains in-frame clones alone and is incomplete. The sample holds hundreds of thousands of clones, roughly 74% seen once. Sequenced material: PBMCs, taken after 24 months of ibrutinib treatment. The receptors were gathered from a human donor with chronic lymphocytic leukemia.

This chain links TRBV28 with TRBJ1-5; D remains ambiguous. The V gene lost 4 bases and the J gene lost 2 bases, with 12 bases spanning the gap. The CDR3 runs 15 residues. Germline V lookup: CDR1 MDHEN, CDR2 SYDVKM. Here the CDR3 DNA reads TGTGCCAGCAGTTCCGTAGAGAGTGGCAATCAGCCCCAGCATTTT. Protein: CASSSVESGNQPQHF.

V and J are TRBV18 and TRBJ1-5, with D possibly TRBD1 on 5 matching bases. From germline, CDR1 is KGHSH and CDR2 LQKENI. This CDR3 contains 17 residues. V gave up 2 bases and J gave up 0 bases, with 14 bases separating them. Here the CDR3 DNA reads TGTGCCAGCTCACCAAGCGGCGGGACGGATAGCAATCAGCCCCAGCATTTT. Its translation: CASSPSGGTDSNQPQHF.

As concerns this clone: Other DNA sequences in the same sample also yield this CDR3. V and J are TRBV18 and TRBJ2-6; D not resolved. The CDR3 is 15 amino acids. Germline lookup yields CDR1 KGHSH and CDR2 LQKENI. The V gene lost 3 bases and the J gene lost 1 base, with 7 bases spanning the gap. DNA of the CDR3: TGTGCCAGCTCACCTCTGGCTTCTGGGGCCAACGTCCTGACTTTC. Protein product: CASSPLASGANVLTF.

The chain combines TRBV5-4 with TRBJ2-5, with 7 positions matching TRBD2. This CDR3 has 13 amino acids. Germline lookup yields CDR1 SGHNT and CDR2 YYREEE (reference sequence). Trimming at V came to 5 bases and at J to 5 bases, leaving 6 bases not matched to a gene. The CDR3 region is CASRGGDSETQYF. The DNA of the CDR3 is TGTGCCAGCAGGGGGGGGGATTCGGAGACCCAGTACTTC.

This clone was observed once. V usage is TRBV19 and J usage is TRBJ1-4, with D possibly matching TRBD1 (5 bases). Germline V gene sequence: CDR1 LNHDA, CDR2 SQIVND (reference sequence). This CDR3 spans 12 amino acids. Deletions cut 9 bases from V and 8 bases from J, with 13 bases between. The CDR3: CASQPGPEKLFF. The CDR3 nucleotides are TGTGCCAGCCAACCGGGACCAGAAAAACTGTTTTTT.

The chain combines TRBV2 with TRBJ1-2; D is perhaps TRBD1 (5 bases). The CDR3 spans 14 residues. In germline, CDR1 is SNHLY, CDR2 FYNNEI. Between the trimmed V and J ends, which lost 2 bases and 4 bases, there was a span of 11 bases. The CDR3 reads CASSEQGDTYGYTF. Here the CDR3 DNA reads TGTGCCAGCAGTGAACAAGGGGATACCTATGGCTACACCTTC.

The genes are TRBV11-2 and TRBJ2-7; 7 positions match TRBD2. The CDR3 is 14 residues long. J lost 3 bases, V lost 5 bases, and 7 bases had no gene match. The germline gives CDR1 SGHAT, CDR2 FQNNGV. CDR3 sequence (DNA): TGTGCCAGCAGCCCCCGGCTAGCGGTCTACGAGCAGTACTTC. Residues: CASSPRLAVYEQYF.

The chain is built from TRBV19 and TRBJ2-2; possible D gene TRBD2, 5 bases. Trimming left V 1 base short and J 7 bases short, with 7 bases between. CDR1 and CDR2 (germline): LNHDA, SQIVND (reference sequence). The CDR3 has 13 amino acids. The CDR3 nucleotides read TGTGCCAGTAGTATAGCGAGCGGCGGGGAGCTGTTTTTT. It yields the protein CASSIASGGELFF. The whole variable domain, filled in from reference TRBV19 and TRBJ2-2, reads DGGITQSPKYLFRKEGQNVTLSCEQNLNHDAMYWYRQDPGQGLRLIYYSQIVNDFQKGDIAEGYSVSREKKESFPLTVTSAQKNPTAFYLCASSIASGGELFFGEGSRLTVL.

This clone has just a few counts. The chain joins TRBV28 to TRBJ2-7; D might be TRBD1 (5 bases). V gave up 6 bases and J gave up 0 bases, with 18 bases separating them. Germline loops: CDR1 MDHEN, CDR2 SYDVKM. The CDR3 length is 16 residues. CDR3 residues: CASSSPLRATSYEQYF. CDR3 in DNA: TGTGCCAGCAGCTCCCCACTCAGGGCGACCTCCTACGAGCAGTACTTC.

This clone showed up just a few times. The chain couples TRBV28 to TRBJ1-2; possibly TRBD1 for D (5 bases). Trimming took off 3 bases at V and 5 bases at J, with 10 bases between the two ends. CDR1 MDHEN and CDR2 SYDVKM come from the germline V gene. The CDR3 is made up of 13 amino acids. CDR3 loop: CASSFRGLYGYTF. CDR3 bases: TGTGCCAGCAGTTTTAGGGGCCTTTATGGCTACACCTTC.

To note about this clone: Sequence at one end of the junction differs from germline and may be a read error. The chain's CDR3 is CASSPRDSVSYEQYF. DNA for the CDR3: TGTGCCAGCAGCCCCCGGGACAGCGTATCCTACGAGCAGTACTTC. V usage is TRBV4-1 and J usage is TRBJ2-7; 7 nucleotides align to TRBD1. Germline assignment: CDR1 MGHRA and CDR2 YSYEKL. The CDR3 is 15 residues long.

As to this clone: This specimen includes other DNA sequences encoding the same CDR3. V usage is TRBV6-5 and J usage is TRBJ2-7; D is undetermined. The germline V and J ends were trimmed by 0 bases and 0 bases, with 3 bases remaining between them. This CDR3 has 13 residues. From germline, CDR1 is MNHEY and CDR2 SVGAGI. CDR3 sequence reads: CASSYSGSYEQYF. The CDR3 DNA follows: TGTGCCAGCAGTTACTCGGGCTCCTACGAGCAGTACTTC.

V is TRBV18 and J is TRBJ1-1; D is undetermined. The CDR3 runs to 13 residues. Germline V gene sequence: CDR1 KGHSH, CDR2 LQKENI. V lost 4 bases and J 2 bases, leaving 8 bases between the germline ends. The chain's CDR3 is CASSLGVNTEAFF. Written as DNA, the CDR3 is TGTGCCAGCTCACTTGGGGTAAACACTGAAGCTTTCTTT. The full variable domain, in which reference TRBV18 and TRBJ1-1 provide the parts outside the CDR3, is NAGVMQNPRHLVRRRGQEARLRCSPMKGHSHVYWYRQLPEEGLKFMVYLQKENIIDESGMPKERFSAEFPKEGPSILRIQQVVRGDSAAYFCASSLGVNTEAFFGQGTRLTVV.

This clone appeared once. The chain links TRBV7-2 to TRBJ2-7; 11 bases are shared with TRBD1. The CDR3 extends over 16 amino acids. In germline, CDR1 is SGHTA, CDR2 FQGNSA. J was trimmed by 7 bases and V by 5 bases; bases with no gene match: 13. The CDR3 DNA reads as TGTGCCAGCAGCCCTAATCCGGGACAGGGGGTGGGGGAGCAGTACTTC. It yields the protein CASSPNPGQGVGEQYF.

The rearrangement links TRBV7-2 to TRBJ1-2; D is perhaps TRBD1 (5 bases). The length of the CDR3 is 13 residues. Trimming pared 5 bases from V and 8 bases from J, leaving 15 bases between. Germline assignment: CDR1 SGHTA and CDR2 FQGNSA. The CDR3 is CASSQLAGSGYTF. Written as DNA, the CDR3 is TGTGCCAGCAGCCAGCTTGCAGGGTCGGGCTACACCTTC.

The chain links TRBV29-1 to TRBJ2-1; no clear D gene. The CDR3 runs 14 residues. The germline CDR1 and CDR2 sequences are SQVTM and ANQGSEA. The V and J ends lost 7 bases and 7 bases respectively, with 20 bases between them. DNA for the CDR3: TGCAGCGCCGAAGGGTCGAAAAGGTGGAATGAGCAGTTCTTC. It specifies CSAEGSKRWNEQFF.

The CDR3 protein is CASSLWEVGEQFF. The CDR3 DNA reads TGTGCCAGCAGCTTATGGGAGGTCGGTGAGCAGTTCTTC. The V and J genes are TRBV7-3 and TRBJ2-1; D might be TRBD2 (6 bases). The ends were cut back, 2 bases at V and 9 bases at J, with 11 bases in the middle. Looked up from germline, CDR1 is SGHTA and CDR2 is FQGTGA. CDR3 size: 13 residues. Complete variable domain (other parts from reference TRBV7-3 and TRBJ2-1): GAGVSQTPSNKVTEKGKYVELRCDPISGHTALYWYRQSLGQGPEFLIYFQGTGAADDSGLPNDRFFAVRPEGSVSTLKIQRTERGDSAVYLCASSLWEVGEQFFGPGTRLTVL.